What follows describes a single TCR beta chain. With 5 bases clipped from V and 6 bases from J, the junction kept 11 bases outside the gene matches. Looked up from germline, CDR1 is LNHDA and CDR2 is SQIVND (reference sequence). The CDR3 spans 16 residues. The source of the sample is a study of OX40 agonist ivuxolimab in advanced cancers. Clones were sequenced by immunoSEQ multiplex PCR, and TCRdb holds only the in-frame ones, with some missing. The table lists some 85,000 clones, roughly 91% of them singletons. The chain employs TRBV19 and TRBJ2-5; TRBD1 matches at 11 bases. This sample comprised CD4+ or CD8+ T cells sorted from blood, obtained in a trial of the OX40 agonist ivuxolimab. This receptor was identified in an adult with an advanced solid tumor such as melanoma, head and neck, liver or kidney cancer. This chain's CDR3 is CASSALSGTGGKTQYF. The DNA of the CDR3 is TGTGCCAGTAGTGCTCTCTCCGGGACAGGGGGAAAGACCCAGTACTTC.